This TCR beta chain was obtained from a study of post-analysis software for immune sequencing data. Study observations and caveats: Comparison of patients with controls showed a handful of TRBV segments more frequent in patients, TRBV5-6, TRBV5-1 and TRBV20-1 among them.

Presence of unique molecular identifiers characterized the TCR beta cDNA libraries. TCRdb processed the PCR reads anew with MiXCR; each CDR3 protein has one entry. The data hold around 200,000 distinct CDR3 sequences, with roughly 30% observed a single time. The ends were cut back, 3 bases at V and 3 bases at J, with 3 bases in the middle. The germline V gene has CDR1 MGHRA and CDR2 YSYEKL. CDR3 size: 11 residues. This clonotype was detected ten times or more. Its target is unknown. The chain recombines TRBV4-1 with TRBJ2-7; no definite D call. Sequenced sample: blood. The TCR comes from a girl aged 2-17 years with multiple sclerosis. The CDR3 coding sequence is TGCGCCAGCAGCCATTTCTACGAGCAGTACTTC. This encodes CASSHFYEQYF.